This TCR beta chain was retrieved from a study of spatial heterogeneity in lung cancer. The time point is: sample taken at primary tumor resection. Germline lookup yields CDR1 SQVTM and CDR2 ANQGSEA. After removal of 6 bases from V and 3 bases from J, the junction contained 4 bases not matched to a gene. This CDR3 contains 13 residues. TCRdb independently ran MiXCR on the 5' RACE reads; one entry per CDR3 protein. In the table there are some 55,000 distinct CDR3 sequences, 6.3% of which are singletons. This clonotype appeared many times. This TCR was recovered from a female donor with early-stage non-small cell lung cancer. The sequencing here drew on PBMCs, taken at surgery. J is TRBJ2-2 and V is TRBV29-1; TRBD1 aligns across 7 bases. The CDR3 bases are TGCAGCGTAAGGCAGGGGGACACCGGGGAGCTGTTTTTT. The encoded protein is CSVRQGDTGELFF.